In this sample, the clone carrying this T cell receptor (beta chain) turned up many times. Its antigen remains unknown. Cases classed as stable hyperthyroidism had no ophthalmopathy within 18 months of follow-up. This specimen comes from a study of Graves' ophthalmopathy and Graves' hyperthyroidism. Amplification targeted the TCR beta CDR3 regions, with RNA transcripts as the source material. Second-round multiplex PCR came after a first-round RT-PCR that employed HTBI primers. A single record per CDR3 protein comes from TCRdb applying MiXCR to the multiplex PCR reads. The sample has about 380,000 distinct CDR3 sequences, roughly 15% seen once. This CDR3 contains 16 residues. V was pared by 3 bases and J by 2 bases, with 16 bases between. Study-wide results and caveats: Blood samples also showed most expanded thyroid clonotypes exceeding 0.001 frequency. Its predictions of ophthalmopathy progression gave the model 70.59% sensitivity and approximately 72% specificity.

This chain links TRBV12-3 or TRBV12-4 with TRBJ1-1; weak D call: TRBD1 (5 bases). This TCR came from a woman aged 18-29 years with stable Graves' hyperthyroidism. Sequencing input: peripheral blood. The CDR3 region is CASSLSLARGNTEAFF. In nucleotides, the CDR3 is TGTGCCAGCAGTTTGTCCCTAGCTAGGGGAAACACTGAAGCTTTCTTT.